This T cell receptor (beta chain) emerged from a study of T cell repertoires in cytomegalovirus infection. Worth noting for this clonotype: Its specificity is not known.

Via MiXCR, TCRdb re-called the reads, giving one row per CDR3 protein. The table has fewer than 650,000 distinct CDR3 sequences, about 39% seen once; the top ten hold 48%. The clonotype was recovered from a human donor in good health (CMV status not recorded). Some clones in this sample may be carry-over from other donors' samples. Sequenced here: cultured PBMCs, sampled from culture after CMV antigen stimulation.

CDR3 amino acids: CASSISPTDITGELFF. The DNA of the CDR3 is TGTGCCAGTAGTATTAGTCCAACAGACATCACCGGGGAGCTGTTTTTT. The J gene is TRBJ2-2, the V gene TRBV19; D not resolved. The length of the CDR3 is 16 residues. The V end was cut by 3 bases, the J end by 4 bases, with 15 bases between. The germline gives CDR1 LNHDA, CDR2 SQIVND (reference sequence).